This TCR beta chain came from a study of blood T cell repertoires in COVID-19. The CDR3 totals 15 residues. The germline V and J ends were trimmed by 1 base and 0 bases, with 4 bases remaining between them. From germline, CDR1 is SGHTA and CDR2 FQGNSA. The data were produced by immunoSEQ multiplex PCR, yet TCRdb's version contains in-frame clones alone and is incomplete. The table records a few hundred thousand clones, 65% to 90% of them present only once. The sequenced sample was PBMCs or T cells enriched from blood (not recorded which). This receptor was identified in a woman aged 18-29 years who had recovered from COVID-19. The V call is TRBV7-2, the J call TRBJ2-6; D ambiguous. The CDR3 nucleotides are TGTGCCAGCAGCTTAGGTTACTCTGGGGCCAACGTCCTGACTTTC. Translating gives CASSLGYSGANVLTF.